These T cell receptor beta chains were read from a single sample in a study of blood T cell repertoires in COVID-19. Clones were sequenced by immunoSEQ multiplex PCR, and TCRdb holds only the in-frame ones, with some missing. This sample has some 260,000 clones, with about nine tenths found just once. Source material: PBMCs or T cells enriched from blood (not recorded which). All receptors come from a young woman with acute COVID-19. Each CDR3 is given with its conserved first and last residue. A D gene is named only where the DNA matches it firmly. Where a row states a size, it is once, few, many or the class of an expanded clone; other rows omit it.

J gene,V gene,clone size,D gene,CDR3 protein,CDR3 DNA
TRBJ2-1,TRBV10-1,once,TRBD2,CASSDYLAGGINEQFF,TGCGCCAGCAGTGACTACCTAGCGGGGGGTATCAATGAGCAGTTCTTC
TRBJ1-2,TRBV30,few,.,CAWSVGGLGYTF,TGTGCCTGGAGTGTTGGGGGACTTGGCTACACCTTC
TRBJ1-4,TRBV5-4,.,TRBD1,CASSWGRGNEKLFF,TGTGCCAGCAGCTGGGGCAGGGGGAATGAAAAACTGTTTTTT
TRBJ1-2,TRBV28,.,.,CASSLYHGGSGGYTF,TGTGCCAGCAGTTTATATCATGGGGGGTCGGGTGGCTACACCTTC
TRBJ1-4,TRBV7-9,.,.,CASSFWSATNEKLFF,TGTGCCAGCAGCTTTTGGAGCGCAACTAATGAAAAACTGTTTTTT
TRBJ1-1,TRBV28,.,TRBD1,CASSSSGQLNTEAFF,TGTGCCAGCAGTTCCTCGGGACAGTTGAACACTGAAGCTTTCTTT
TRBJ2-3,TRBV9,.,.,CASSNRDSTDTQYF,TGTGCCAGCAGCAACAGGGATAGCACAGATACGCAGTATTTT
TRBJ1-1,TRBV6-5,.,.,CASREGQGRNTEAFF,TGTGCCAGCAGGGAGGGGCAGGGAAGAAACACTGAAGCTTTCTTT
TRBJ1-1,TRBV7-2,.,.,CASNQRHSSEAFF,TGTGCCAGCAACCAACGCCACAGCTCTGAAGCTTTCTTT
TRBJ2-1,TRBV15,.,TRBD2,CATSRPGLAGGPYNEQFF,TGTGCCACCAGCAGGCCTGGACTAGCGGGAGGGCCCTACAATGAGCAGTTCTTC
TRBJ2-7,TRBV20-1,.,TRBD2,CSASVGGPYEQYF,TGCAGTGCTAGTGTGGGAGGGCCCTACGAGCAGTACTTC
TRBJ2-1,TRBV5-1,.,.,CASCLGRNPYNEQFF,TGCGCCAGTTGCCTTGGGAGGAACCCCTACAATGAGCAGTTCTTC
TRBJ2-7,TRBV6-5,.,TRBD2,CASSPELASAYEQYF,TGTGCCAGCAGTCCCGAACTAGCGAGCGCCTACGAGCAGTACTTC
TRBJ1-2,TRBV30,once,.,CAWSGGIPHYGYTF,TGTGCCTGGAGTGGGGGCATTCCCCACTATGGCTACACCTTC
TRBJ2-2,TRBV7-2,.,TRBD2,CASKTSGGTNTGELFF,TGTGCCAGCAAGACTAGCGGGGGGACGAACACCGGGGAGCTGTTTTTT
TRBJ2-7,TRBV19,.,.,CASMGGPSYEQYF,TGTGCCAGTATGGGGGGTCCCTCCTACGAGCAGTACTTC
TRBJ2-7,TRBV27,.,.,CASSPQGTRPYEQYF,TGTGCCAGCAGCCCACAGGGAACTCGTCCCTACGAGCAGTACTTC
TRBJ2-5,TRBV18,.,TRBD1,CASSLGQVASETQYF,TGTGCCAGCTCACTCGGACAGGTTGCTTCGGAGACCCAGTACTTC
TRBJ2-5,TRBV19,once,TRBD2,CASSSRLAVTQETQYF,TGTGCCAGTAGTAGTAGACTAGCGGTGACTCAAGAGACCCAGTACTTC
TRBJ2-1,TRBV19,.,TRBD2,CASSSGQGGLAQFF,TGTGCCAGTAGTAGCGGGCAGGGCGGACTAGCACAGTTCTTC
TRBJ2-7,TRBV7-9,once,TRBD2,CASSHDPGTSGRYEQYF,TGTGCCAGCAGCCACGACCCCGGGACTAGCGGGAGATACGAGCAGTACTTC
TRBJ2-2,TRBV5-4,.,TRBD2,CASSLGGRRSGGAAGELFF,TGTGCCAGCAGCTTGGGCGGTCGAAGAAGCGGGGGGGCTGCCGGGGAGCTGTTTTTT
TRBJ1-2,TRBV7-9,.,.,CASSVDRTPYYGYTF,TGTGCCAGCAGCGTAGACCGGACACCCTACTATGGCTACACCTTC
TRBJ1-1,TRBV2,.,.,CASRQGATEAFF,TGTGCCAGCAGACAGGGTGCGACTGAAGCTTTCTTT
TRBJ1-4,TRBV19,few,.,CASNPGLRLGKLFF,TGTGCCAGTAACCCGGGACTTCGTCTGGGAAAACTGTTTTTT
TRBJ1-4,TRBV27,.,.,CASSTQHREIFNEKLFF,TGTGCCAGCAGTACCCAACACAGGGAAATCTTTAATGAAAAACTGTTTTTT
TRBJ2-1,TRBV11-2,once,TRBD2,CASSMGLAGGPGNEQFF,TGTGCCAGCAGCATGGGACTAGCGGGAGGGCCTGGCAATGAGCAGTTCTTC
TRBJ2-3,TRBV9,.,TRBD2,CASSAPSGRRTDTQYF,TGTGCCAGCAGCGCCCCTAGCGGGAGACGCACAGATACGCAGTATTTT
TRBJ1-2,TRBV27,few,TRBD1,CASSSNRGPSGYTF,TGTGCCAGCAGTTCCAACAGGGGTCCCTCTGGCTACACCTTC
TRBJ1-2,TRBV30,once,.,CASQARTNLNYGYTF,TGTGCCTCCCAGGCCAGAACGAATCTGAACTATGGCTACACCTTC
TRBJ2-1,TRBV5-5,.,.,CASSMTGTHNEQFF,TGTGCCAGCAGCATGACAGGTACCCACAATGAGCAGTTCTTC
TRBJ2-5,TRBV10-3,once,.,CAISESPGGQETQYF,TGTGCCATCAGTGAGTCGCCAGGGGGGCAAGAGACCCAGTACTTC
TRBJ2-1,TRBV7-8,.,TRBD2,CASSLPRGSSKTYNEQFF,TGTGCCAGCAGCCTGCCTCGCGGGAGTTCCAAAACTTACAATGAGCAGTTCTTC
TRBJ2-7,TRBV19,few,.,CASSISQGSDEQYF,TGTGCCAGTAGTATTTCACAGGGCAGCGACGAGCAGTACTTC
TRBJ1-2,TRBV28,.,.,CASSLSPRRRKEYGYTF,TGTGCCAGCAGTTTATCACCCCGACGACGAAAGGAGTATGGCTACACCTTC
TRBJ1-3,TRBV5-6,.,.,CASSQGGLGNTIYF,TGTGCCAGCAGCCAAGGTGGGCTCGGAAACACCATATATTTT
TRBJ1-6,TRBV21-1,.,.,CASGIKPITGHRSSPGYSPLHF,TGTGCCAGCGGAATTAAACCTATTACGGGACACCGGAGTTCTCCGGGATATTCACCCCTCCACTTT
TRBJ2-6,TRBV5-6,.,.,CASSLEISGANVLTF,TGTGCCAGCAGCTTGGAAATCTCCGGGGCCAACGTCCTGACTTTC
TRBJ1-2,TRBV10-3,.,.,CAISESSRDHYGYTF,TGTGCCATCAGTGAGTCCTCCAGGGATCACTATGGCTACACCTTC
TRBJ1-1,TRBV6-4,.,.,CASKEVITSPEAFF,TGTGCCAGCAAAGAGGTGATAACAAGTCCTGAAGCTTTCTTT
TRBJ1-3,TRBV7-9,.,.,CASSSEGSGNTIYF,TGTGCCAGCAGCTCCGAGGGCTCTGGAAACACCATATATTTT
TRBJ1-1,TRBV2,.,.,CASSQNTEAFF,TGTGCCAGCTCACAGAACACTGAAGCTTTCTTT
TRBJ2-3,TRBV19,.,TRBD2,CASRTSGAGTDTQYF,TGTGCCAGTAGAACCAGCGGGGCCGGCACAGATACGCAGTATTTT
TRBJ1-2,TRBV30,.,.,CAWSTRGRGDGYTF,TGTGCCTGGAGTACGCGGGGGCGCGGCGATGGCTACACCTTC
TRBJ2-1,TRBV9,.,.,CASSDSRSNEQFF,TGTGCCAGCAGCGATAGCCGGAGCAATGAGCAGTTCTTC
TRBJ2-1,TRBV5-1,.,.,CASSLGRGRQFF,TGCGCCAGCAGCTTAGGTAGGGGGAGGCAGTTCTTC
TRBJ1-5,TRBV4-1,.,TRBD1,CASSQEGGLLGGNQPQHF,TGCGCCAGCAGCCAAGAAGGGGGCCTACTAGGCGGCAATCAGCCCCAGCATTTT
TRBJ2-6,TRBV3-1/TRBV3-2,.,.,CASCLSGANVLTF,TGTGCCAGCTGCCTATCTGGGGCCAACGTCCTGACTTTC
TRBJ2-4,TRBV7-8,.,.,CASSLEPMAPLAKNIQYF,TGTGCCAGCAGCTTAGAACCCATGGCCCCTTTAGCCAAAAACATTCAGTACTTC
TRBJ2-2,TRBV14,.,TRBD2,CASSRPTGLAGVTGELFF,TGTGCCAGCAGCCGACCCACGGGACTAGCGGGGGTCACCGGGGAGCTGTTTTTT
TRBJ2-1,TRBV5-1,.,TRBD2,CASSLAFGLAGDNEQFF,TGCGCCAGCAGCTTGGCTTTCGGACTAGCGGGAGACAATGAGCAGTTCTTC
TRBJ1-2,TRBV6-5,.,.,CASSYRQGGGYTF,TGTGCCAGCAGTTACAGGCAGGGAGGTGGCTACACCTTC
TRBJ1-2,TRBV18,once,TRBD1,CASSPGDRGQGYTF,TGTGCCAGCTCACCAGGGGACAGGGGTCAGGGCTACACCTTC